This T cell receptor (beta chain) emerged from a study of response to subunit inactivated influenza vaccine. V was shortened by 10 bases and J by 2 bases, with 15 bases between the two germline ends. The CDR3 totals 15 residues. CDR1 MGHDK and CDR2 SYGVNS come from the germline V gene. This clonotype showed up just a few times. The antigen is not known. TCRdb re-called the RT-PCR reads through MiXCR, storing one row per CDR3 protein. The sample lists about 530,000 distinct CDR3 sequences; about 10% were seen once. Study outcomes and limitations: The study's authors posited that every seasonal influenza vaccination enlists few new T cells.

The sequence derives from a man aged 45-65 years who received an inactivated influenza vaccine. This chain links TRBV25-1 with TRBJ2-6; D not resolved. The source was PBMCs from blood, collected on the day of vaccination. CDR3 DNA: TGTGCCAACACTCCCACAATAGCTGGGGCCAACGTCCTGACTTTC. The encoded protein is CANTPTIAGANVLTF.